This is a list of T cell receptor beta chains from one sample in a study of cytomegalovirus exposure and HLA in healthy donors. This table comes from immunoSEQ multiplex PCR, and its TCRdb copy is limited to in-frame clones, with some not included. Among approximately 140,000 clones listed, roughly two thirds were seen once. Specimen: PBMCs. These receptors were obtained from a human donor in good health. Both conserved end residues are part of each CDR3. Each record gives: D gene, J gene, clone size, V gene, CDR3 protein, CDR3 DNA. A D gene is named only where the DNA matches it firmly. Clone sizes are given selectively: once, few, many, or a class where the clone is expanded.

D: -
J: TRBJ1-5
size: once
V: TRBV5-1
CDR3: CASSLVPGDQPQHF
DNA: TGCGCCAGCAGCTTGGTTCCAGGGGATCAGCCCCAGCATTTT

D: TRBD1
J: TRBJ2-7
size: -
V: TRBV7-7
CDR3: CASSPGQGRNEQYF
DNA: TGTGCTAGCAGCCCCGGACAGGGGAGGAACGAGCAGTACTTC

D: TRBD1
J: TRBJ1-1
size: few
V: TRBV2
CDR3: CASSEGTGLTEAFF
DNA: TGTGCCAGCAGTGAGGGGACAGGCTTAACTGAAGCTTTCTTT

D: TRBD1
J: TRBJ1-2
size: -
V: TRBV7-9
CDR3: CASSTTGTGDGYTF
DNA: TGTGCCAGCAGCACTACCGGGACAGGGGATGGCTACACCTTC

D: TRBD2
J: TRBJ2-3
size: -
V: TRBV28
CDR3: CAPLGLAGDTQYF
DNA: TGTGCCCCCTTGGGGCTAGCGGGGGATACGCAGTATTTT

D: TRBD2
J: TRBJ2-5
size: -
V: TRBV11-2
CDR3: CASSLGLAGGQETQYF
DNA: TGTGCCAGCAGCTTGGGACTAGCGGGGGGTCAGGAGACCCAGTACTTC

D: -
J: TRBJ1-2
size: -
V: TRBV21-1
CDR3: CASSKDAGRARGNYGYTF
DNA: TGTGCCAGCAGCAAAGATGCGGGGAGGGCGAGGGGAAACTATGGCTACACCTTC

D: -
J: TRBJ2-7
size: once
V: TRBV27
CDR3: CASSLSRGSYEQYF
DNA: TGTGCCAGCAGTTTATCAAGGGGGAGCTACGAGCAGTACTTC

D: TRBD2
J: TRBJ2-3
size: -
V: TRBV27
CDR3: CASSSLAGVGTDTQYF
DNA: TGTGCCAGCAGTTCCCTAGCGGGAGTTGGCACAGATACGCAGTATTTT

D: TRBD2
J: TRBJ2-3
size: -
V: TRBV4-2
CDR3: CASGSTLAGGPTDTQYF
DNA: TGTGCCAGCGGGTCGACGTTAGCGGGAGGGCCGACAGATACGCAGTATTTT

D: -
J: TRBJ2-7
size: few
V: TRBV28
CDR3: CASSLGAGPTVPTYEQYF
DNA: TGTGCCAGCAGTTTAGGAGCGGGCCCGACAGTGCCGACCTACGAGCAGTACTTC

D: -
J: TRBJ2-2
size: once
V: TRBV7-9
CDR3: CASSPIFSGAGELFF
DNA: TGTGCCAGCAGCCCCATTTTCTCGGGGGCCGGGGAGCTGTTTTTT

D: TRBD1
J: TRBJ2-7
size: -
V: TRBV5-4
CDR3: CASSLIDRDREQYF
DNA: TGTGCCAGCAGCTTAATAGACAGGGACCGCGAGCAGTACTTC

D: -
J: TRBJ1-3
size: -
V: TRBV9
CDR3: CASSPDILSGNTIYF
DNA: TGTGCCAGCAGCCCCGACATCCTCTCTGGAAACACCATATATTTT

D: -
J: TRBJ1-2
size: few
V: TRBV6-1
CDR3: CASSLRGGIYTF
DNA: TGTGCCAGCAGTCTACGTGGAGGGATCTACACCTTC

D: -
J: TRBJ1-2
size: -
V: TRBV28
CDR3: CASSSSYGYTF
DNA: TGTGCCAGCAGTTCTTCTTATGGCTACACCTTC

D: TRBD1
J: TRBJ1-4
size: -
V: TRBV28
CDR3: CASSLAPGQGAREDEKLFF
DNA: TGTGCCAGCAGTTTGGCCCCCGGACAGGGGGCGCGGGAGGATGAAAAACTGTTTTTT

D: TRBD1
J: TRBJ1-5
size: -
V: TRBV6-6
CDR3: CASTIDRVGNQPQHF
DNA: TGTGCCAGCACCATAGACAGGGTCGGCAATCAGCCCCAGCATTTT

D: -
J: TRBJ1-5
size: once
V: TRBV2
CDR3: CASSESGNQPQHF
DNA: TGTGCCAGCAGTGAATCAGGGAATCAGCCCCAGCATTTT

D: -
J: TRBJ2-7
size: -
V: TRBV5-1
CDR3: CASSLEWGLGVYEQYF
DNA: TGCGCCAGCAGCTTGGAGTGGGGCCTTGGGGTTTACGAGCAGTACTTC

D: -
J: TRBJ1-2
size: -
V: TRBV5-1
CDR3: CASSRSRVDGYTF
DNA: TGCGCCAGCAGCCGCTCACGGGTAGATGGCTACACCTTC

D: -
J: TRBJ2-7
size: -
V: TRBV7-3
CDR3: CASSLEGLGDYEQYF
DNA: TGTGCCAGCAGCTTAGAGGGACTGGGGGACTACGAGCAGTACTTC

D: TRBD1
J: TRBJ1-2
size: -
V: TRBV19
CDR3: CASTILGTADGYTF
DNA: TGTGCCAGTACTATCCTTGGGACAGCTGATGGCTACACCTTC

D: -
J: TRBJ2-3
size: -
V: TRBV14
CDR3: CASSQWGGASDTQYF
DNA: TGTGCCAGCAGCCAATGGGGCGGAGCCTCCGATACGCAGTATTTT